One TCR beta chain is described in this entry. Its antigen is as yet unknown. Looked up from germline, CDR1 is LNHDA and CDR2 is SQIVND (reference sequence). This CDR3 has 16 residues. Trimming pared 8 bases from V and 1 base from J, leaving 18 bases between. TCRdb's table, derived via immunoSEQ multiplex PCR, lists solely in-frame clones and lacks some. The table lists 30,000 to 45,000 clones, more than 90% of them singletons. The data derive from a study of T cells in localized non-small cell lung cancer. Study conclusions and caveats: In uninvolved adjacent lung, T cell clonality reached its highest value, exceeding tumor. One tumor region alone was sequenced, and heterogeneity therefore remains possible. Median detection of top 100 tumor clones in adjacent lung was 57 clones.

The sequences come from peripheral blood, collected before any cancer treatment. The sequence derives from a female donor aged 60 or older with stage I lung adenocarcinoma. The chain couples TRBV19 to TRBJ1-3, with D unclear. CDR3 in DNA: TGTGCCAGTGCCAGTAGTGAGTTTGGTTCTGGAAACACCATATATTTT. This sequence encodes CASASSEFGSGNTIYF.